The clone carrying this TCR beta chain was observed a handful of times. Its antigen remains unknown. The data derive from a study of shared clonotypes between healthy human individuals. Some clones are missing from TCRdb's copy, which holds only in-frame ones; the method was immunoSEQ multiplex PCR. The sample lists millions of clones, approximately 95% occurring once. Regarding the study as a whole: Among non-shared clonotypes, generation probabilities were lower than among those shared by all four donors.

Germline loops: CDR1 LNHDA, CDR2 SQIVND (reference sequence). The V and J ends lost 10 bases and 0 bases respectively, with 16 bases between them. This CDR3 has 15 residues. This receptor was taken from a young man in good health. Material: naive CD4+ T cells sorted from blood. Subset defined: CD45RA+ positively selected. This chain links TRBV19 with TRBJ1-5, with D possibly being TRBD1 (5 bases). The DNA of the CDR3 is TGTGCCACCAGAGAGCAGGGTTATAGCAATCAGCCCCAGCATTTT. Encoded protein: CATREQGYSNQPQHF.